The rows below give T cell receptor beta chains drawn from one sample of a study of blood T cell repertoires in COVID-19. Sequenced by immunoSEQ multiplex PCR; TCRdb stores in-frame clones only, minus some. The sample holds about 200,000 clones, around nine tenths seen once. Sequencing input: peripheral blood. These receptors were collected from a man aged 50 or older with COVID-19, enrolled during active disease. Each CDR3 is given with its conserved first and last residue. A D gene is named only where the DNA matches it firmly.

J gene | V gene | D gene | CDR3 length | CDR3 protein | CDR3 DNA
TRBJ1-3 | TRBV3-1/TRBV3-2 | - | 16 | CASSQDDRRAGNTIYF | TGTGCCAGCAGCCAAGATGATAGGAGGGCGGGAAACACCATATATTTT
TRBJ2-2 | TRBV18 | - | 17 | CASSPPATGSNTGELFF | TGTGCCAGCTCACCACCAGCAACAGGGTCGAACACCGGGGAGCTGTTTTTT
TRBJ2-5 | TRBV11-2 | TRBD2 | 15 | CASSLLAGEGETQYF | TGTGCCAGCAGCTTACTAGCGGGAGAAGGGGAGACCCAGTACTTC
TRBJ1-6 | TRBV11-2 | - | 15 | CASSGSGIGNSPLHF | TGTGCCAGCAGCGGATCAGGGATCGGGAATTCACCCCTCCACTTT
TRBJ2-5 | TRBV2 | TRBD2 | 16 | CASSVVGLAGTETQYF | TGTGCCAGCAGTGTGGTAGGACTAGCGGGGACCGAGACCCAGTACTTC
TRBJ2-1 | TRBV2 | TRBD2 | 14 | CASSGTSGRGGQFF | TGTGCCAGCAGTGGGACTAGCGGGCGGGGGGGGCAGTTCTTC
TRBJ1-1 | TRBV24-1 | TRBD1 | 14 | CATRGQGADTEAFF | TGTGCCACCAGAGGACAGGGGGCAGACACTGAAGCTTTCTTT
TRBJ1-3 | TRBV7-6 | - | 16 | CASSLARAEAGNTIYF | TGTGCCAGCAGCTTAGCGCGGGCGGAAGCTGGAAACACCATATATTTT
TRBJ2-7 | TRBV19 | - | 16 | CASSIVSGVRAYEQYF | TGTGCCAGTAGTATAGTTTCGGGAGTACGCGCCTACGAGCAGTACTTC
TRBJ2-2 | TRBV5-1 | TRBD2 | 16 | CASSPREGTNTGELFF | TGCGCCAGCAGCCCTAGGGAGGGGACGAACACCGGGGAGCTGTTTTTT
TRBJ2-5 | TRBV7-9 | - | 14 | CASSFGTPQETQYF | TGTGCCAGCAGCTTCGGGACTCCGCAAGAGACCCAGTACTTC
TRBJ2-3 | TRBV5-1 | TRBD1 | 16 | CASSLAGTANTDTQYF | TGCGCCAGCAGCTTGGCCGGGACAGCAAACACAGATACGCAGTATTTT